This TCR beta chain was retrieved from a study of T cells in localized non-small cell lung cancer. Study-level results: The greatest T cell clonality was found in uninvolved adjacent lung (higher than in tumor). Sequencing covered just one tumor region, so heterogeneity cannot be ruled out.

Using immunoSEQ multiplex PCR, the repertoire was profiled, and TCRdb retains in-frame clones only, with some absent. The sample consists of over 10,000 clones, about 82% of them appearing once. The germline gives CDR1 LNHDA, CDR2 SQIVND (reference sequence). The V and J ends lost 5 bases and 1 base respectively, with 13 bases between them. The CDR3 is made up of 15 amino acids. A remark on this clone: The antigen is unknown.

The chain is built from TRBV19 and TRBJ2-3, with a tentative D call TRBD2 (5 bases). This receptor was identified in a male donor aged 60 or over with stage III lung adenocarcinoma. The specimen comprised peripheral blood, sampled before any cancer treatment. CDR3 bases: TGTGCCAGTAGTGCCTCATCGAGGGGCACAGATACGCAGTATTTT. This codes for CASSASSRGTDTQYF.